The 10 T cell receptor beta chains listed next were all sequenced from one sample in a study of Tregs in tolerant kidney transplant recipients. Assay: immunoSEQ multiplex PCR; the TCRdb copy retains only in-frame clones and omits some. This repertoire comprises about 31,000 clones; its ten largest clones make up approximately 1.7%. Related graft donors supplied nonmyeloablative bone marrow transplants, and mixed chimerism was transient. This specimen consisted of CD4+ T cells from blood (PBMCs), obtained 24 months after the transplant. All receptors come from a human patient who received a combined kidney and bone marrow transplant. A share of the T cells may be of graft donor origin.

Concerning this clone itself: The observed sequence ends 3 residues before the CDR3 terminus, with the missing tail filled in from the germline J gene. The chain carries TRBV7-2 and TRBJ2-7; TRBD2 aligns across 7 bases. The CDR3 consists of 15 residues. The V segment lost 0 bases and the J segment 2 bases; nucleotides outside the gene matches: 4. CDR1 SGHTA and CDR2 FQGNSA come from the germline V gene. The CDR3 bases that were read are TGTGCCAGCAGCTTAGCGATTAGCGGGCCCTACGAG. Translating it yields CASSLAISGPYE. The whole CDR3 protein reads CASSLAISGPYEQYF. The full variable domain, completed using reference TRBV7-2 and TRBJ2-7, is GAGVSQSPSNKVTEKGKDVELRCDPISGHTALYWYRQSLGQGLEFLIYFQGNSAPDKSGLPSDRFSAERTGGSVSTLTIQRTQQEDSAVYLCASSLAISGPYEQYFGPGTRLTVT.

The CDR3 protein is CASRVTGNTEAFF. The CDR3 bases that were read are TGTGCCAGCAGGGTAACAGGGAACACTGAA. The rearrangement links TRBV5-6 to TRBJ1-1, with D possibly being TRBD1 (5 bases). The read gets to within 3 residues of the CDR3 end, and the germline J gene fills in the rest. V dropped 5 bases and J dropped 1 base, with 9 bases sitting between them. The CDR3 length is 13 residues. Germline V gene data show CDR1 as SGHDT and CDR2 as YYEEEE.

The DNA read from the CDR3 is TGCAGTGCTAGAGTAGCGGGGGGCACAGATACG. Translation gives CSARVAGGTDT. The whole CDR3 sequence reads CSARVAGGTDTQYF. This chain links TRBV20-1 with TRBJ2-3; the match to TRBD2 covers 9 bases. The DNA ends 3 residues before the CDR3 does, and the rest of the CDR3 is filled in from the germline J gene. Germline values: CDR1 DFQATT, CDR2 SNEGSKA (reference sequence). The V segment lost 1 base and the J segment 1 base; nucleotides outside the gene matches: 0. The CDR3 length is 14 residues.

A note on this clone: Read coverage stops 3 residues before the CDR3 terminus; the germline J gene supplies the remainder. This sequence joins TRBV10-1 and TRBJ2-6, with D perhaps TRBD1 or TRBD2 (5 bases each). V dropped 0 bases and J dropped 1 base, with 7 bases sitting between them. The CDR3 loop spans 16 amino acids. Germline CDR1 WNHNN, CDR2 SYGVQD (reference sequence). CDR3 bases read: TGCGCCAGCAGTGAGTCGAGGGGATCTGGGGCCAACGTC. As protein: CASSESRGSGANV. The CDR3 as a whole reads CASSESRGSGANVLTF.

A remark on this clone: The read terminates 3 residues before the CDR3 end, so the remaining end is supplied by the germline J gene. J is TRBJ2-3 and V is TRBV5-1, with D possibly matching TRBD2 (6 bases). The germline V and J ends were trimmed by 4 bases and 0 bases, with 15 bases remaining between them. The germline V gene has CDR1 SGHRS and CDR2 YFSETQ. The CDR3 contains 16 residues. The DNA read from the CDR3 is TGCGCCAGCAGCCCGTTAGCGGAAACCAGCACAGATACG. This codes for CASSPLAETSTDT. The complete CDR3 protein is CASSPLAETSTDTQYF.

Points on this clone: Read data end 3 residues before the CDR3 end; the end is taken from the germline J gene. The chain links TRBV10-3 to TRBJ2-1, with 9 bases identical to TRBD2. The germline V gene has CDR1 ENHRY and CDR2 SYGVKD. The CDR3 loop spans 16 amino acids. J lost 5 bases, V lost 4 bases, and 9 bases had no gene match. CDR3 DNA (partial): TGTGCCATCAGTGTAGGGGCTAGCGGGAACGACAATGAG. It translates to CAISVGASGNDNE. The whole CDR3 region reads CAISVGASGNDNEQFF.

On this clone itself: The CDR3 goes on 3 residues after the read ends, and that part is filled in from the germline J gene. The chain joins TRBV5-1 to TRBJ2-7, with 12 bases fitting TRBD2. Germline CDR1 SGHRS, CDR2 YFSETQ. The junction had 5 bases not matched to a gene; V was cut back by 3 bases and J by 4 bases. This CDR3 spans 15 amino acids. The CDR3 loop is CASSSRLAGEYEQYF. The sequenced CDR3 bases are TGCGCCAGCAGCTCACGACTAGCGGGAGAGTACGAG.

Concerning this clone: The read terminates 3 residues before the CDR3 end, so the remaining end is supplied by the germline J gene. The rearrangement uses TRBV30 and TRBJ2-4; TRBD1 aligns across 9 bases. This CDR3 has 13 amino acids. V lost 8 bases to trimming and J lost 3 bases; unmatched junction nucleotides: 5. Germline loops: CDR1 GTSNPN, CDR2 SVGIG (reference sequence). Partial CDR3 DNA: TGTGCCGTGGACAGGGGTGGCAAAAACATT. As protein: CAVDRGGKNI. The complete CDR3 reads CAVDRGGKNIQYF.

A remark on this clone: The read is 3 residues too short to cover the CDR3 end, so that end is filled in from the germline J gene. This sequence joins TRBV7-2 and TRBJ2-7, with 9 bases fitting TRBD1. Germline V gene lookup returns CDR1 SGHTA and CDR2 FQGNSA. V shed 3 bases and J 0 bases; nucleotides not matched to a gene: 3. This CDR3 region has 15 residues. CDR3: CASSLLGQGSYEQYF. CDR3 DNA, as far as it was read: TGTGCCAGCAGCTTGCTGGGACAGGGCTCCTACGAG.

With respect to this clone: Read data end 3 residues before the CDR3 end; the end is taken from the germline J gene. The chain carries TRBV20-1 and TRBJ2-7, with D tentatively TRBD1 (6 bases). V shed 6 bases and J shed 5 bases, with 14 bases lying between them. The CDR3 runs 12 residues. Germline lookup yields CDR1 DFQATT and CDR2 SNEGSKA (reference sequence). The CDR3: CSASTGTDEQYF. The DNA read from the CDR3 is TGCAGTGCCTCGACAGGTACGGACGAG.